This TCR beta chain was obtained from a study of graft-versus-host responses after intestinal transplantation. Only in-frame clones appear in the TCRdb table, and some are missing; sequencing was by immunoSEQ multiplex PCR. The table includes 55,000 to 70,000 clones, under 95% detected once. About this clone: The antigen is unknown.

Findings and caveats of the study: GvH clones were identified in recipient marrow, with some first appearing in ileum or blood.

Sequencing used PBMCs, obtained 118 to 130 days after intestinal transplantation. The receptor was derived from a human patient who received an intestinal transplant, so some T cells may come from the graft donor.

The DNA of the CDR3 is TGTGCCAGCTCACCGGTACTAGCGGTTCACTACGAGCAGTACTTC. It yields the protein CASSPVLAVHYEQYF. This chain uses TRBV18 with TRBJ2-7; 8 bases are shared with TRBD2. J was trimmed by 3 bases and V by 3 bases; bases with no gene match: 7. The V gene's germline CDR1 is KGHSH and CDR2 LQKENI. This CDR3 is built from 15 residues.